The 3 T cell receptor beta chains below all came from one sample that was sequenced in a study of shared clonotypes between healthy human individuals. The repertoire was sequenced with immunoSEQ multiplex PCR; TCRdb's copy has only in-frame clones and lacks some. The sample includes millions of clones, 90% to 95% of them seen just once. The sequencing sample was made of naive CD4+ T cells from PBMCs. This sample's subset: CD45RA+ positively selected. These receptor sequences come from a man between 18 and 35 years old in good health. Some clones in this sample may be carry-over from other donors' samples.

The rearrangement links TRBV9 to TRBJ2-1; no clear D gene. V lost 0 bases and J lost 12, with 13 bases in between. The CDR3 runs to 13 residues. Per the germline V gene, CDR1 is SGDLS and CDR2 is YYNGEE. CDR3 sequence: CASSVGGQVGQFF. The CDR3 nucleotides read TGTGCCAGCAGCGTAGGGGGTCAGGTAGGGCAGTTCTTC.

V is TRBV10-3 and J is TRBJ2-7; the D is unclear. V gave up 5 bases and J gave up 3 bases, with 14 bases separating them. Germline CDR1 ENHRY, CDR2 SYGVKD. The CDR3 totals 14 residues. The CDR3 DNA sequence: TGTGCCATCAGTCCGGAGATTGGGAACTACGAGCAGTACTTC. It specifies CAISPEIGNYEQYF.

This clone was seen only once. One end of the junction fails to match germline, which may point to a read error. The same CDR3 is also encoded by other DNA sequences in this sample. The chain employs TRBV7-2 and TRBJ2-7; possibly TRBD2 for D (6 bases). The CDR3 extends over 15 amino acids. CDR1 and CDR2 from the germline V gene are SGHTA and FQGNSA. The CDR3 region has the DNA TGTGCTAGCAGCTTAAGCGGACTACCCGACTACGAGCAGTACTTC. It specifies CASSLSGLPDYEQYF.